The source of this T cell receptor beta chain is a study of cytomegalovirus exposure and HLA in healthy donors. Study-wide results and limits: In a later analysis, common viral pathogens appeared linked to several of the most significant clusters. An analysis was carried out at a later point. It showed that HLA-associated TCR beta chains were more clonally expanded than equally common non-associated chains. Presence/absence analyses rested on an assumption that sequencing depth was roughly uniform across donors. TCR beta V- and J-gene trimming was later associated with a missense DCLRE1C variant.

This CDR3 spans 15 amino acids. In germline, CDR1 is SGDLS, CDR2 YYNGEE. Trimming stripped 0 bases from V and 7 bases from J, with 11 bases between. Primers for the PCR totalled 60 Vbeta and 13 Jbeta. Some clones are missing from TCRdb's copy, which holds only in-frame ones; the method was immunoSEQ multiplex PCR. In the table there are around 170,000 clones, around 72% of which are singletons. Regarding this clone: Its antigen is currently unknown.

The V and J genes are TRBV9 and TRBJ1-6; D perhaps matches TRBD1 (5 bases). What was sequenced was PBMCs. The sequence derives from a woman aged 50 to 65 in good health and CMV-seropositive. CDR3 sequence (DNA): TGTGCCAGCAGCGTAGCCCAGGGTTGGAATTCACCCCTCCACTTT. Protein product: CASSVAQGWNSPLHF.